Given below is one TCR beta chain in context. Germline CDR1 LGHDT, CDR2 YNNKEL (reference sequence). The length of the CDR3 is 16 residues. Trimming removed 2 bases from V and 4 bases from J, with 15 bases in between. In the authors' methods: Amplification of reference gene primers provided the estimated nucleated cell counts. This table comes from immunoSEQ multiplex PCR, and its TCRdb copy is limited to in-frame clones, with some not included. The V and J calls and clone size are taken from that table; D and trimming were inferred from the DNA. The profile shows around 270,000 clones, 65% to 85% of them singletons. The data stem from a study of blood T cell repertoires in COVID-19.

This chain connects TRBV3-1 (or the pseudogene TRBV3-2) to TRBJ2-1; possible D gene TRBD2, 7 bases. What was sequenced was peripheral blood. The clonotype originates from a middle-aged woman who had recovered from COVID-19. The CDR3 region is CASSQRGGTLYNEQFF. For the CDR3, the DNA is TGTGCCAGCAGCCAAAGGGGGGGAACCCTGTACAATGAGCAGTTCTTC.